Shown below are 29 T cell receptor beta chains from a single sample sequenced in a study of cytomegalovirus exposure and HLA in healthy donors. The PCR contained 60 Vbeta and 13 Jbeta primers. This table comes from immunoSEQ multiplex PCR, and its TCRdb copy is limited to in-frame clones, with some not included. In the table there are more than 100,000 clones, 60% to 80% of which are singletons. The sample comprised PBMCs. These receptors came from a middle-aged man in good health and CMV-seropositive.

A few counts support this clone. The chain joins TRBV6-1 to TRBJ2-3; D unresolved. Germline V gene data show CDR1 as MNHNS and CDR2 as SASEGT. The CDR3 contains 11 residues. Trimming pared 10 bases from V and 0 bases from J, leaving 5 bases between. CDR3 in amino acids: CATRSTDTQYF. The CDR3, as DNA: TGTGCCACCCGGAGCACAGATACGCAGTATTTT.

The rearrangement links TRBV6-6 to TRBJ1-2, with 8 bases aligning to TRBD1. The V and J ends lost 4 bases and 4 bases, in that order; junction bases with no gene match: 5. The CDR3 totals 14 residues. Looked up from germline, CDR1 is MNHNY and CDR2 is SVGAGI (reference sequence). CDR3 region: CASSSSGGGYGYTF. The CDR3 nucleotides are TGTGCCAGCAGTTCGTCAGGGGGCGGCTATGGCTACACCTTC.

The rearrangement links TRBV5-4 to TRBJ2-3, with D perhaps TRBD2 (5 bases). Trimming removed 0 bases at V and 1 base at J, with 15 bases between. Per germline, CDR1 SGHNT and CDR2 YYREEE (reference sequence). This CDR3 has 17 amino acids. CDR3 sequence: CASSLVGITPRTDTQYF. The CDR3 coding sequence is TGTGCCAGCAGCTTGGTCGGGATTACCCCCCGCACAGATACGCAGTATTTT.

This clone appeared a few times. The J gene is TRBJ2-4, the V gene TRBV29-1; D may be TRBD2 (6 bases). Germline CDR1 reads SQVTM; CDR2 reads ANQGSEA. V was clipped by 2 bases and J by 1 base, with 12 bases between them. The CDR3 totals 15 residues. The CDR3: CSVESGGSAKNIQYF. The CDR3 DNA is TGCAGCGTTGAATCCGGGGGTTCGGCCAAAAACATTCAGTACTTC.

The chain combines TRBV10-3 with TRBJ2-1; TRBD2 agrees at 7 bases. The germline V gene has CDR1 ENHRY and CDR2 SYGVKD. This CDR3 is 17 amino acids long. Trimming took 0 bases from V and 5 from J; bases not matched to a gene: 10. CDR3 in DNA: TGTGCCATCAGTGAGTCGATAGGCGGGAGTGGCGACAATGAGCAGTTCTTC. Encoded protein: CAISESIGGSGDNEQFF.

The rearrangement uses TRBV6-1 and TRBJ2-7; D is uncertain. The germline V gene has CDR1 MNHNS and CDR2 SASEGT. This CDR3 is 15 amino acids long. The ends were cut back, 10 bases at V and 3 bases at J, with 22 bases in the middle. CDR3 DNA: TGTGCCACCCCCGGAGAAGTTCGTGGTCGCTACGAGCAGTACTTC. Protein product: CATPGEVRGRYEQYF.

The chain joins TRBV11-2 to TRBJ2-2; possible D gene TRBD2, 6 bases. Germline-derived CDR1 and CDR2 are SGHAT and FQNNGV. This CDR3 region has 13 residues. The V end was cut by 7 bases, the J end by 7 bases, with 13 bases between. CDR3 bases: TGTGCCAGCACCCCTTATAGCGGCGGGGAGCTGTTTTTT. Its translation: CASTPYSGGELFF.

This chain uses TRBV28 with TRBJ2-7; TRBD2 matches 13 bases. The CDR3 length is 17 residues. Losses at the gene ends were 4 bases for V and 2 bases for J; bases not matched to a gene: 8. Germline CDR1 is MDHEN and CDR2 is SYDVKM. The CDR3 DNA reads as TGTGCCAGCAGTTCAGAGGGACTAGCGGGACGCGCCTACGAGCAGTACTTC. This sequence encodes CASSSEGLAGRAYEQYF.

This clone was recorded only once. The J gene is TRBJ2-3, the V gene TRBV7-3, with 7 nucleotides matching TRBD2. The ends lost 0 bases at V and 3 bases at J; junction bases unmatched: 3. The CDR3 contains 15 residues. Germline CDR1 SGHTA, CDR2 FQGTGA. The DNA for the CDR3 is TGTGCCAGCAGCTTAACGGGAGCGGGGACAGATACGCAGTATTTT. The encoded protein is CASSLTGAGTDTQYF.

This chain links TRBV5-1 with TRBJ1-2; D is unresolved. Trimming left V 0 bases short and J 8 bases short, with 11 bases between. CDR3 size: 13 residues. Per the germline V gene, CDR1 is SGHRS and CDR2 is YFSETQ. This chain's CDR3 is CASSLVGDLGYTF. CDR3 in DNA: TGCGCCAGCAGCTTGGTTGGAGATTTGGGCTACACCTTC.

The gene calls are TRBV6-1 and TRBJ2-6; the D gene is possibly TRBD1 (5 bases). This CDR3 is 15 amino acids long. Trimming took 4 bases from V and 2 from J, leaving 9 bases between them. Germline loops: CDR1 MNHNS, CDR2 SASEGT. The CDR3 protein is CASSVTTAGANVLTF. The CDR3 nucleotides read TGTGCCAGCAGTGTAACGACAGCTGGGGCCAACGTCCTGACTTTC.

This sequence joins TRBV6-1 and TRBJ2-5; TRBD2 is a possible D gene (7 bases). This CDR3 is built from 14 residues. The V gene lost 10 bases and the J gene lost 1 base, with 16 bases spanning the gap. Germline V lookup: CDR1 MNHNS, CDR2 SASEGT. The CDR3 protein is CAIEGGGPQETQYF. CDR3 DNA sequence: TGTGCCATCGAGGGGGGGGGCCCCCAAGAGACCCAGTACTTC.

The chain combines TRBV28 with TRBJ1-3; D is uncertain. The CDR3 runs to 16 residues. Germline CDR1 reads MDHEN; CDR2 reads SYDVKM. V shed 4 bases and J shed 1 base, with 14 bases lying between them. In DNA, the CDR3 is TGTGCCAGCAGTTCCCCCGCGGGCTCGTCTGGAAACACCATATATTTT. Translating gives CASSSPAGSSGNTIYF.

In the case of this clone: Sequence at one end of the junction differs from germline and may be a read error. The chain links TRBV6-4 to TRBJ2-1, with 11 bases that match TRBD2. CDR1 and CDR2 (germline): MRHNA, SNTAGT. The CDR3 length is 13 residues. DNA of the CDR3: TGTGCCAGCAGTGACACCGAGTCTAGCGGGAGGATCTTC. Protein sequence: CASSDTESSGRIF.

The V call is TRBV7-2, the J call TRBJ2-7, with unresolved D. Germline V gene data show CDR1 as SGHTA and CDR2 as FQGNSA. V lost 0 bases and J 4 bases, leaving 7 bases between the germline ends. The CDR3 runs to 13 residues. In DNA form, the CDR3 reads TGTGCCAGCAGCTTAGCGGTTAGATACGAGCAGTACTTC. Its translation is CASSLAVRYEQYF.

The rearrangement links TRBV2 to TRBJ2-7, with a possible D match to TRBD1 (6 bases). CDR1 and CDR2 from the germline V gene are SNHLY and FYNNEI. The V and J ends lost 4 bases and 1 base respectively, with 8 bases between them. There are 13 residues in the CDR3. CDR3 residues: CASSVTGSYEQYF. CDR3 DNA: TGTGCCAGCAGTGTCACAGGGTCCTACGAGCAGTACTTC. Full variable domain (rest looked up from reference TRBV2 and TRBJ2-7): EPEVTQTPSHQVTQMGQEVILRCVPISNHLYFYWYRQILGQKVEFLVSFYNNEISEKSEIFDDQFSVERPDGSNFTLKIRSTKLEDSAMYFCASSVTGSYEQYFGPGTRLTVT.

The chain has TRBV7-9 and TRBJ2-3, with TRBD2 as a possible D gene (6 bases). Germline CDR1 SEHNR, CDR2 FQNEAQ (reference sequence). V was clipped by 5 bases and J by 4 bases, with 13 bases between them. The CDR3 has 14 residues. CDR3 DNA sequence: TGTGCCAGCAGCCCCGCTCCGGGGGCAGATACGCAGTATTTT. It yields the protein CASSPAPGADTQYF.

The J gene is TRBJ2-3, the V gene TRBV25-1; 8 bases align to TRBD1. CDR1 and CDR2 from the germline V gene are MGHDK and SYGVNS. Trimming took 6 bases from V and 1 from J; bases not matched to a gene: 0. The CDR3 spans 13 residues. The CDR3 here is CASRGQGTDTQYF. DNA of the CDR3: TGTGCCAGCAGGGGACAGGGCACAGATACGCAGTATTTT.

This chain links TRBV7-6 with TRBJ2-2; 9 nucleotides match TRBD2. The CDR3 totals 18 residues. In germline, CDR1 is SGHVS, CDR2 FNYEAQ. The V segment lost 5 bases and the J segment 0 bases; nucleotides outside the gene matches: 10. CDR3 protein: CASSPRVLAGTNTGELFF. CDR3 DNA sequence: TGTGCCAGCAGCCCGAGAGTGCTAGCGGGAACGAACACCGGGGAGCTGTTTTTT.

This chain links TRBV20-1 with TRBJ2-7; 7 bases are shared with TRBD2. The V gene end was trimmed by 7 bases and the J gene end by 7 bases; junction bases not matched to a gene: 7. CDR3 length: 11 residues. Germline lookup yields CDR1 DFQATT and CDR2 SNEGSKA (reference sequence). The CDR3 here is CSVSGIGEQYF. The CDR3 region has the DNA TGCAGTGTCAGCGGGATCGGAGAGCAGTACTTC.

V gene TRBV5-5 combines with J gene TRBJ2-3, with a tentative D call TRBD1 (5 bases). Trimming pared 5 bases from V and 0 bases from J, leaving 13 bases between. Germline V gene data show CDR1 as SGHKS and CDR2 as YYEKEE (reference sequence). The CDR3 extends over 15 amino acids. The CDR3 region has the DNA TGTGCCAGCAGGACAGCCGCTTTAAGCACAGATACGCAGTATTTT. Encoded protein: CASRTAALSTDTQYF.

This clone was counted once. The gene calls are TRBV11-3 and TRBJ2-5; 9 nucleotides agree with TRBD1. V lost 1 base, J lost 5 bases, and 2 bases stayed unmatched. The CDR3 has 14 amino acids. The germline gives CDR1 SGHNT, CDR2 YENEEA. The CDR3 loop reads CASSLGQGEETQYF. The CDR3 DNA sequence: TGTGCCAGCAGCTTAGGACAGGGGGAGGAGACCCAGTACTTC.

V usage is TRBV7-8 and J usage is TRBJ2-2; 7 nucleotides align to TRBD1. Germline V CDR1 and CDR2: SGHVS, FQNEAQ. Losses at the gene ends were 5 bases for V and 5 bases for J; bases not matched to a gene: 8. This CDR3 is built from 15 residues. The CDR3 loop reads CASSPPGRGTGELFF. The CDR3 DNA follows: TGTGCCAGCAGCCCGCCCGGCAGGGGGACCGGGGAGCTGTTTTTT.

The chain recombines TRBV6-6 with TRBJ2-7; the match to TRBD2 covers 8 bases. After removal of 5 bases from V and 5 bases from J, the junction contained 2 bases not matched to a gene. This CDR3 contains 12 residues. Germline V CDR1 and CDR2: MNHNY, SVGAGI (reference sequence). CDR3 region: CASSDSGDEQYF. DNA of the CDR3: TGTGCCAGCAGTGATAGCGGGGACGAGCAGTACTTC.

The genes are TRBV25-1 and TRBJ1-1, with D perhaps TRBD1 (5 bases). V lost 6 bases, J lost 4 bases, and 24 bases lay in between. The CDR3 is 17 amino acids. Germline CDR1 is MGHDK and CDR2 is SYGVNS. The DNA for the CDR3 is TGTGCCAGCAGGAGGGATCTCGGAGGGGACTGGGGCACTGAAGCTTTCTTT. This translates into CASRRDLGGDWGTEAFF.

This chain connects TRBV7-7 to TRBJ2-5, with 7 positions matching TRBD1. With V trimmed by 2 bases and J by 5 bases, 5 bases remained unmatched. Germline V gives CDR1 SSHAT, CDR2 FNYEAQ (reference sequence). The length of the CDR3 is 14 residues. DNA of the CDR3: TGTGCCAGCAGCTTAACCGACAGGGAGGAGACCCAGTACTTC. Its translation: CASSLTDREETQYF.

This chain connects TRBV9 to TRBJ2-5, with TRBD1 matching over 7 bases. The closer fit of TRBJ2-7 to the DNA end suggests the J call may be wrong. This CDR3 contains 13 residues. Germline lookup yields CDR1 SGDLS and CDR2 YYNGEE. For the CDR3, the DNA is TGTGCCAGCAGCGTAGGACAGGGAAGCGAGCAGTACTTC. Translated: CASSVGQGSEQYF.

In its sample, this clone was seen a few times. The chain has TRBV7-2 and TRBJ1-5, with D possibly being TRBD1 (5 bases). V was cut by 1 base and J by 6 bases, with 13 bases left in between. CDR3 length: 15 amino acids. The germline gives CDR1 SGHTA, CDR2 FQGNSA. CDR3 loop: CASSLEGVLGQPQHF. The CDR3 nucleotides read TGTGCCAGCAGCTTAGAAGGGGTTTTGGGTCAGCCCCAGCATTTT. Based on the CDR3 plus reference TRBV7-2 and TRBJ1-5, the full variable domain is GAGVSQSPSNKVTEKGKDVELRCDPISGHTALYWYRQSLGQGLEFLIYFQGNSAPDKSGLPSDRFSAERTGGSVSTLTIQRTQQEDSAVYLCASSLEGVLGQPQHFGDGTRLSIL.

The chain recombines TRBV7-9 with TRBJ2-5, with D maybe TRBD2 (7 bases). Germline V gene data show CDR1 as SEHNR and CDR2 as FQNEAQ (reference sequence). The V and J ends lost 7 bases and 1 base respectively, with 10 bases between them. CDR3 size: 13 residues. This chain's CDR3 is CASTRGAQETQYF. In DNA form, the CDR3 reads TGTGCCAGCACCCGGGGGGCCCAAGAGACCCAGTACTTC.